The 30 T cell receptor beta chains below come from one sample, sequenced in a study of beta chain features in type 1 diabetes. The study's findings and limits: Among all four CD4+ subsets, Type 1 diabetes patients had TCRB CDR3s that were moderately but significantly shorter.

Reverse transcription of all isolated RNA meant that expressed TCRB transcripts were sequenced. Method: immunoSEQ multiplex PCR; TCRdb's copy keeps in-frame clones and lacks some. The data show about 150,000 clones, approximately 8.4% seen once. Their cognate antigens are unknown. The specimen sequenced was central memory CD4+ T cells from blood. These receptors originate from a man between 18 and 29 years old with type 1 diabetes.

The V call is TRBV5-1, the J call TRBJ1-4; 7 bases agree with TRBD1. Unmatched junction bases numbered 11, after V lost 5 bases and J lost 4 bases. The CDR3 is made up of 16 amino acids. Germline V gene data show CDR1 as SGHRS and CDR2 as YFSETQ. The CDR3 protein is CASSLAGGTVNEKLFF. The CDR3 nucleotides are TGCGCCAGCAGTCTGGCCGGTGGGACAGTTAATGAAAAACTGTTTTTT.

The chain is built from TRBV4-3 and TRBJ2-1, with D perhaps TRBD2 (6 bases). With 3 bases removed from V and 5 bases from J, the gap between germline ends came to 11 bases. The germline CDR1 and CDR2 sequences are LGHNA and YSLEER. This CDR3 comprises 14 residues. The CDR3 spells CASSQGDFHNEQFF. For the CDR3, the DNA is TGCGCCAGCAGCCAGGGGGACTTTCACAATGAGCAGTTCTTC.

This clone has a count of ten or more. The chain links TRBV6-6 to TRBJ2-1; 13 nucleotides align to TRBD2. Losses at the gene ends were 0 bases for V and 10 bases for J; bases not matched to a gene: 3. The germline V gene encodes CDR1 MNHNY and CDR2 SVGAGI (reference sequence). The CDR3 sequence is 15 residues long. The CDR3 sequence: CASSYSTSGGLEQFF. The CDR3 DNA sequence: TGTGCCAGCAGTTACTCGACTAGCGGGGGGCTCGAGCAGTTCTTC.

This chain uses TRBV5-1 with TRBJ2-1; possible D gene TRBD1, 6 bases. CDR1 and CDR2 (germline): SGHRS, YFSETQ. The CDR3 covers 16 residues. V was trimmed by 6 bases and J by 0 bases, leaving 16 bases between them. CDR3 bases: TGCGCCAGCAAAAACACCGGGACAAGCTCCTACAATGAGCAGTTCTTC. This codes for CASKNTGTSSYNEQFF.

This clone appeared a few times. The chain couples TRBV5-1 to TRBJ1-5, with TRBD1 matching 7 bases. The CDR3 spans 14 residues. CDR1 is SGHRS, CDR2 YFSETQ, per germline. Unmatched junction bases numbered 3, after V lost 0 bases and J lost 6 bases. The CDR3 loop is CASSLAQGGQPQHF. In DNA form, the CDR3 reads TGCGCCAGCAGCTTGGCGCAGGGGGGTCAGCCCCAGCATTTT.

This rearrangement joins TRBV11-2 to TRBJ2-7, with 7 positions matching TRBD1. The CDR3 runs to 17 residues. From germline, CDR1 is SGHAT and CDR2 FQNNGV. J gave up 6 bases and V 4 bases, and 18 bases lay outside the gene matches. The CDR3 loop is CASSSQPTNRGLLEQYF. The CDR3 nucleotides read TGTGCCAGCAGCTCCCAACCCACGAACAGGGGCCTCCTCGAGCAGTACTTC.

As to this clone: Other DNA sequences within the sample encode an identical CDR3. The V gene is TRBV9, the J gene TRBJ1-1; tentative D call: TRBD1 (6 bases). V shed 0 bases and J shed 4 bases, with 13 bases lying between them. Germline V gene data show CDR1 as SGDLS and CDR2 as YYNGEE. The CDR3 covers 15 residues. The CDR3 region is CASSVGGRGGTEAFF. CDR3 bases: TGTGCCAGCAGCGTAGGTGGCAGGGGTGGCACTGAAGCTTTCTTT. The complete variable domain, with remaining parts taken from reference TRBV9 and TRBJ1-1, reads DSGVTQTPKHLITATGQRVTLRCSPRSGDLSVYWYQQSLDQGLQFLIQYYNGEERAKGNILERFSAQQFPDLHSELNLSSLELGDSALYFCASSVGGRGGTEAFFGQGTRLTVV.

The J gene is TRBJ1-2, the V gene TRBV29-1; possible D gene TRBD1, 6 bases. This CDR3 contains 12 residues. Germline CDR1 is SQVTM and CDR2 is ANQGSEA. The V end lost 4 bases, the J end lost 4 bases, and 10 bases lay between the germline ends. The CDR3 is CSVVGHAYGYTF. DNA for the CDR3: TGCAGCGTTGTGGGACATGCCTATGGCTACACCTTC.

This clone was seen a few times. V gene TRBV7-2 combines with J gene TRBJ2-5; 11 nucleotides line up with TRBD2. The CDR3 length is 16 residues. Trimming at V came to 2 bases and at J to 0 bases, leaving 2 bases not matched to a gene. CDR1 is SGHTA, CDR2 FQGNSA, per germline. The CDR3 sequence: CASSLTSGGYQETQYF. CDR3 coding DNA: TGTGCCAGCAGCTTAACTAGCGGGGGATACCAAGAGACCCAGTACTTC. Looking up the rest from reference TRBV7-2 and TRBJ2-5 gives the full variable domain: GAGVSQSPSNKVTEKGKDVELRCDPISGHTALYWYRQSLGQGLEFLIYFQGNSAPDKSGLPSDRFSAERTGGSVSTLTIQRTQQEDSAVYLCASSLTSGGYQETQYFGPGTRLLVL.

Of note for this clone: The sample carries other DNA sequences with the same CDR3. This chain joins TRBV15 and TRBJ2-1, with TRBD2 matching over 9 bases. The CDR3 runs to 17 residues. Germline V gene data show CDR1 as LNHNV and CDR2 as YYDKDF (reference sequence). Unmatched junction bases numbered 4, after V lost 1 base and J lost 0 bases. CDR3 region: CATSRGSSGTSYNEQFF. CDR3 DNA: TGTGCCACCAGCAGAGGGTCTAGCGGGACCTCCTACAATGAGCAGTTCTTC.

This clone was seen more than once but under ten times. The genes are TRBV5-6 and TRBJ2-7, with D perhaps TRBD1 (6 bases). The CDR3 extends over 15 amino acids. With 4 bases removed from V and 3 bases from J, the gap between germline ends came to 17 bases. CDR1 is SGHDT and CDR2 is YYEEEE in the germline V gene. The CDR3 DNA reads as TGTGCCAGCAGCGAGGGGACAACCGGTGTCTACGAGCAGTACTTC. This gives the protein CASSEGTTGVYEQYF.

The J gene is TRBJ2-3, the V gene TRBV11-2; D is perhaps TRBD2 (6 bases). The V end lost 5 bases, the J end lost 1 base, and 13 bases lay between the germline ends. The CDR3 runs 15 residues. Germline-derived CDR1 and CDR2 are SGHAT and FQNNGV. In nucleotides, the CDR3 is TGTGCCAGCAGCCCGCGGGACGGCGGCACAGATACGCAGTATTTT. It translates to CASSPRDGGTDTQYF.

This chain joins TRBV18 and TRBJ2-1, with 10 bases lining up with TRBD2. V was pared by 3 bases and J by 0 bases, with 8 bases of the junction left unmatched. The CDR3 length is 18 residues. In germline, CDR1 is KGHSH, CDR2 LQKENI. Here the CDR3 reads CASSPPWTSGHSYNEQFF. In DNA, the CDR3 is TGTGCCAGCTCACCGCCATGGACTAGCGGACACTCCTACAATGAGCAGTTCTTC.

V usage is TRBV18 and J usage is TRBJ2-3, with D possibly TRBD2 on 6 matching bases. CDR3 length equals 16 residues. Germline V gene sequence: CDR1 KGHSH, CDR2 LQKENI. V lost 3 bases and J 2 bases, leaving 15 bases between the germline ends. The CDR3 protein is CASSPSGTHSTDTQYF. The DNA for the CDR3 is TGTGCCAGCTCACCTTCCGGGACTCACTCCACAGATACGCAGTATTTT.

This clone turned up a few times. The gene calls are TRBV5-4 and TRBJ2-2; D remains ambiguous. CDR1 and CDR2 (germline): SGHNT, YYREEE (reference sequence). Trimming removed 5 bases at V and 6 bases at J, with 8 bases between. This CDR3 is 12 amino acids long. The CDR3 protein is CASRKPAGELFF. DNA for the CDR3: TGTGCCAGCAGGAAGCCCGCCGGGGAGCTGTTTTTT.

This chain links TRBV29-1 with TRBJ1-2; D not resolved. V lost 7 bases and J lost 6, with 18 bases in between. Germline loops: CDR1 SQVTM, CDR2 ANQGSEA. The CDR3 sequence is 13 residues long. Here the CDR3 reads CSAVIESRDGYTF. The CDR3 DNA follows: TGCAGCGCCGTCATTGAATCACGGGATGGCTACACCTTC. The full variable domain, its missing parts supplied by reference TRBV29-1 and TRBJ1-2, is SAVISQKPSRDICQRGTSLTIQCQVDSQVTMMFWYRQQPGQSLTLIATANQGSEATYESGFVIDKFPISRPNLTFSTLTVSNMSPEDSSIYLCSAVIESRDGYTFGSGTRLTVV.

This rearrangement joins TRBV10-3 to TRBJ2-2, with D maybe TRBD2 (5 bases). V dropped 9 bases and J dropped 1 base, with 12 bases sitting between them. Looked up from germline, CDR1 is ENHRY and CDR2 is SYGVKD. CDR3 size: 14 residues. This CDR3 is CAIPSRENTGELFF. CDR3 DNA: TGTGCCATTCCTAGCCGGGAGAACACCGGGGAGCTGTTTTTT.

This clone has more than one count but fewer than ten. The rearrangement joins TRBV7-2 to TRBJ2-3; D ambiguous. Trimming removed 4 bases at V and 6 bases at J, with 5 bases between. Germline CDR1 reads SGHTA; CDR2 reads FQGNSA. The CDR3 has 11 amino acids. The CDR3 DNA reads as TGTGCCAGCAGCTCACAGGATACGCAGTATTTT. Translating gives CASSSQDTQYF.

This chain joins TRBV5-8 and TRBJ2-3; D remains ambiguous. The CDR3 length is 16 residues. Germline values: CDR1 SGHTS, CDR2 YDEGEE. The V end was cut by 4 bases, the J end by 2 bases, with 17 bases between. The CDR3 sequence is CASSAPEATNTDTQYF. As DNA, the CDR3 is TGTGCCAGCAGCGCCCCAGAAGCGACCAACACAGATACGCAGTATTTT. Full variable domain (remainder filled in from reference TRBV5-8 and TRBJ2-3): EAGVTQSPTHLIKTRGQQATLRCSPISGHTSVYWYQQALGLGLQFLLWYDEGEERNRGNFPPRFSGRQFPNYSSELNVNALELEDSALYLCASSAPEATNTDTQYFGPGTRLTVL.

The chain uses TRBV7-9 and TRBJ2-5; 7 bases match TRBD2. The CDR3 runs 13 residues. Germline CDR1 is SEHNR and CDR2 is FQNEAQ (reference sequence). The V and J ends lost 10 bases and 5 bases, in that order; junction bases with no gene match: 10. CDR3 amino acids: CAITLGGKETQYF. The CDR3 bases are TGTGCCATTACCCTGGGGGGGAAGGAGACCCAGTACTTC.

The rearrangement links TRBV7-2 to TRBJ2-3; 8 bases match TRBD2. The CDR3 sequence is 14 residues long. The ends lost 5 bases at V and 6 bases at J; junction bases unmatched: 7. Germline CDR1 SGHTA, CDR2 FQGNSA. DNA for the CDR3: TGTGCCAGCAGCCCCAGCGGGAGTTCGGATACGCAGTATTTT. The encoded protein is CASSPSGSSDTQYF.

This CDR3 reads CASGPKDQETQYF. In DNA, the CDR3 is TGTGCCAGCGGGCCAAAGGACCAAGAGACCCAGTACTTC. The rearrangement links TRBV5-4 to TRBJ2-5, with D unresolved. Deletions cut 7 bases from V and 0 bases from J, with 10 bases between. This CDR3 spans 13 amino acids. CDR1 is SGHNT and CDR2 is YYREEE in the germline V gene (reference sequence).

The chain recombines TRBV28 with TRBJ2-7; 8 bases fit TRBD1. V shed 6 bases, J shed 2 bases, and the junction held 3 bases outside the gene matches. The germline V gene encodes CDR1 MDHEN and CDR2 SYDVKM. The CDR3 runs 13 residues. In nucleotides, the CDR3 is TGTGCCAGCAGACCGGGACAGGCCTACGAGCAGTACTTC. It specifies CASRPGQAYEQYF. Combining the CDR3 with reference TRBV28 and TRBJ2-7 gives the whole variable domain DVKVTQSSRYLVKRTGEKVFLECVQDMDHENMFWYRQDPGLGLRLIYFSYDVKMKEKGDIPEGYSVSREKKERFSLILESASTNQTSMYLCASRPGQAYEQYFGPGTRLTVT.

This clone has a count of ten or more. CDR3: CSVAGPTYEQYF. The CDR3 DNA follows: TGCAGCGTTGCAGGGCCTACCTACGAGCAGTACTTC. V is TRBV29-1 and J is TRBJ2-7, with D possibly matching TRBD1 (5 bases). Germline V gives CDR1 SQVTM, CDR2 ANQGSEA. Trimming removed 4 bases from V and 2 bases from J, with 9 bases in between. This CDR3 is 12 amino acids long.

Here the CDR3 DNA reads TGTGCCAGTACCCGGTTCTTGGGGCCTGAAGCTTTCTTT. The encoded protein is CASTRFLGPEAFF. The J gene is TRBJ1-1, the V gene TRBV28; TRBD1 is a possible D gene (5 bases). The CDR3 contains 13 residues. Germline values: CDR1 MDHEN, CDR2 SYDVKM. Trimming shortened V by 9 bases and J by 6 bases, and 17 bases separated the two germline ends. Supplemented by reference TRBV28 and TRBJ1-1, the full variable domain reads DVKVTQSSRYLVKRTGEKVFLECVQDMDHENMFWYRQDPGLGLRLIYFSYDVKMKEKGDIPEGYSVSREKKERFSLILESASTNQTSMYLCASTRFLGPEAFFGQGTRLTVV.

The J gene is TRBJ1-2, the V gene TRBV27, with 7 bases identical to TRBD1. Germline V gene data show CDR1 as MNHEY and CDR2 as SMNVEV (reference sequence). This CDR3 contains 13 residues. The V gene end was trimmed by 3 bases and the J gene end by 6 bases; junction bases not matched to a gene: 4. Written as DNA, the CDR3 is TGTGCCAGCAGTTTGGACAGGAAAAATGGCTACACCTTC. As protein: CASSLDRKNGYTF.

This clone was seen many times. The chain is built from TRBV6-5 and TRBJ2-5; 8 positions agree with TRBD2. The length of the CDR3 is 14 residues. Germline V lookup: CDR1 MNHEY, CDR2 SVGAGI. V gave up 5 bases and J gave up 3 bases; unmatched junction bases: 5. The CDR3 nucleotides read TGTGCCAGCAGTAGGAGAGCGGGGGAAGAGACCCAGTACTTC. It yields the protein CASSRRAGEETQYF.

V usage is TRBV5-1 and J usage is TRBJ1-1, with TRBD1 as a possible D gene (5 bases). CDR3 size: 14 residues. Germline V lookup: CDR1 SGHRS, CDR2 YFSETQ. Trimming stripped 3 bases from V and 4 bases from J, with 13 bases between. CDR3 protein: CASSYAGGITEAFF. Here the CDR3 DNA reads TGCGCCAGCAGCTACGCGGGGGGAATCACTGAAGCTTTCTTT.

The V and J genes are TRBV2 and TRBJ2-1; TRBD2 matches 9 bases. CDR3 length: 12 residues. The germline gives CDR1 SNHLY, CDR2 FYNNEI. Trimming cost V 6 bases and J 8 bases; bases outside gene matches: 2. The CDR3 region is CASRRGGDEQFF. In DNA, the CDR3 is TGTGCCAGCAGGCGGGGGGGTGATGAGCAGTTCTTC.

The chain is built from TRBV29-1 and TRBJ2-3; 14 positions agree with TRBD2. V trimming: 6 bases; J trimming: 8 bases; junction bases outside the gene matches: 7. CDR3 length equals 14 residues. From germline, CDR1 is SQVTM and CDR2 ANQGSEA. The CDR3 nucleotides read TGCAGCGTCGGGCGGACTAGCGGGAGGAGTACGCAGTATTTT. It is translated as CSVGRTSGRSTQYF.